This TCR beta chain came from a study of Ad26.COV2.S vaccination and SARS-CoV-2 variants. Turning to the study itself: Donor allocation was to the COV1001 Ad26.COV2.S trial arm. Intramuscular Ad26.COV2.S doses were given once or twice, 56 days apart.

Treatment meaning: roughly 18 received Ad26.COV2.S at low or high dose, single or two shots; 5 received placebo; per-sample allocation not given. It was on day 63 after the first vaccine or placebo injection that samples were taken. The germline V gene has CDR1 SGHNT and CDR2 YENEEA. With V trimmed by 5 bases and J by 2 bases, 3 bases remained unmatched. The CDR3 length is 13 residues. TCRdb's table, derived via immunoSEQ multiplex PCR, lists solely in-frame clones and lacks some. The table includes around 300,000 clones, approximately 86% detected once. The sample in question was peripheral blood, obtained in a trial of Ad26.COV2.S vaccine versus placebo. The chain is built from TRBV11-3 and TRBJ2-7; 7 positions agree with TRBD1. The source is a person between 18 and 65 years old who received the Ad26.COV2.S COVID-19 vaccine or a placebo. The CDR3, as DNA: TGTGCCAGCAGCCAGGGGGTACCCTACGAGCAGTACTTC. It is translated as CASSQGVPYEQYF. Full variable domain (missing parts from reference TRBV11-3 and TRBJ2-7): EAGVVQSPRYKIIEKKQPVAFWCNPISGHNTLYWYLQNLGQGPELLIRYENEEAVDDSQLPKDRFSAERLKGVDSTLKIQPAELGDSAVYLCASSQGVPYEQYFGPGTRLTVT.